The 17 T cell receptor beta chains in this list originate from one sample, sequenced in a study of control samples from healthy donors and cancer patients. TCRdb's table, derived via immunoSEQ multiplex PCR, lists solely in-frame clones and lacks some. The sample lists 150,000 to 200,000 clones; approximately 90% were seen once. Material: blood. These TCRs come from a man in his thirties or forties in good health.

This chain's CDR3 is CSKWQGNSYEQYF. Written as DNA, the CDR3 is TGCAGCAAATGGCAAGGTAACTCCTACGAGCAGTACTTC. The chain joins TRBV29-1 to TRBJ2-7; D is uncertain. Trimming pared 8 bases from V and 0 bases from J, leaving 14 bases between. The CDR3 spans 13 residues. Germline values: CDR1 SQVTM, CDR2 ANQGSEA.

This chain uses TRBV19 with TRBJ2-5; TRBD1 matches 11 bases. CDR3 length: 16 amino acids. The junction had 9 bases not matched to a gene; V was cut back by 3 bases and J by 6 bases. CDR1 and CDR2 (germline): LNHDA, SQIVND (reference sequence). Here the CDR3 DNA reads TGTGCCAGTAGTATGTATGGGACAGGGGGATATAAGACCCAGTACTTC. Translated, it gives CASSMYGTGGYKTQYF.

V is TRBV29-1 and J is TRBJ2-2, with 8 bases that match TRBD1. In germline, CDR1 is SQVTM, CDR2 ANQGSEA. CDR3 size: 16 residues. Trimming took 4 bases from V and 8 from J; bases not matched to a gene: 15. The CDR3 reads CSVAPPTGATLGELFF. CDR3 bases: TGCAGCGTTGCCCCACCGACAGGGGCCACTTTGGGGGAGCTGTTTTTT.

This rearrangement joins TRBV7-9 to TRBJ2-7; D remains unclear. The CDR3 consists of 12 residues. Germline values: CDR1 SEHNR, CDR2 FQNEAQ (reference sequence). With 5 bases removed from V and 5 bases from J, the gap between germline ends came to 10 bases. The CDR3 DNA sequence: TGTGCCAGCAGCCGGATAAGAGACGAGCAGTACTTC. As protein: CASSRIRDEQYF. The full variable domain, with the rest looked up from reference TRBV7-9 and TRBJ2-7, is DTGVSQNPRHKITKRGQNVTFRCDPISEHNRLYWYRQTLGQGPEFLTYFQNEAQLEKSRLLSDRFSAERPKGSFSTLEIQRTEQGDSAMYLCASSRIRDEQYFGPGTRLTVT.

This sequence joins TRBV10-2 and TRBJ1-1, with 7 positions matching TRBD1. Per germline, CDR1 WSHSY and CDR2 SAAADI. J was trimmed by 1 base and V by 7 bases; bases with no gene match: 9. The CDR3 loop spans 15 amino acids. The CDR3 DNA is TGCGCCAGCAATGAACAGGGGCCATCGAACACTGAAGCTTTCTTT. Protein: CASNEQGPSNTEAFF.

This clone was recorded a few times. The same CDR3 arises from other DNA sequences in this sample as well. The chain employs TRBV4-1 and TRBJ1-3; D is uncertain. This CDR3 has 11 residues. V was pared by 6 bases and J by 4 bases, with 4 bases between. Germline values: CDR1 MGHRA, CDR2 YSYEKL. CDR3 sequence: CASSQGNTIYF. CDR3 bases: TGCGCCAGCAGTCAGGGAAACACCATATATTTT.

This chain uses TRBV27 with TRBJ2-5, with a possible D match to TRBD2 (5 bases). V gave up 6 bases and J gave up 5 bases, with 19 bases separating them. Germline CDR1 is MNHEY and CDR2 is SMNVEV (reference sequence). There are 15 residues in the CDR3. The CDR3 spells CASSSGLVGSETQYF. CDR3 nucleotide sequence: TGTGCCAGCAGCTCAGGACTTGTCGGGTCGGAGACCCAGTACTTC.

The rearrangement joins TRBV5-1 to TRBJ2-4, with 8 nucleotides matching TRBD1. J gave up 7 bases and V 7 bases, and 7 bases lay outside the gene matches. The CDR3 is 13 residues long. Germline assignment: CDR1 SGHRS and CDR2 YFSETQ. The CDR3: CASSSGGDNIQYF. The CDR3 nucleotides read TGCGCCAGCTCCTCAGGGGGCGACAACATTCAGTACTTC.

The CDR3 reads CASSLVTSGINEQFF. The CDR3 bases are TGTGCCAGCAGCTTAGTGACGTCCGGGATCAATGAGCAGTTCTTC. This chain connects TRBV11-3 to TRBJ2-1, with D maybe TRBD2 (5 bases). Trimming cost V 1 base and J 6 bases, with 13 bases left between them. CDR3 length: 15 residues. Germline CDR1 and CDR2: SGHNT and YENEEA.

This clone was picked up a small number of times. V is TRBV4-2 and J is TRBJ1-3, with 7 bases fitting TRBD1. Germline V lookup: CDR1 LGHNA, CDR2 YNFKEQ. This CDR3 contains 16 residues. J lost 1 base, V lost 5 bases, and 8 bases had no gene match. CDR3 region: CASSGTASFSGNTIYF. CDR3 coding DNA: TGTGCCAGCAGCGGGACAGCCTCTTTTTCTGGAAACACCATATATTTT.

This chain links TRBV28 with TRBJ2-1; D might be TRBD2 (6 bases). CDR1 and CDR2 (germline): MDHEN, SYDVKM. Trimming took 2 bases from V and 8 from J, leaving 16 bases between them. This CDR3 is 15 amino acids long. The CDR3 nucleotides read TGTGCCAGCAGTTTACCGGGACTCTTTGGCCATGAGCAGTTCTTC. Protein sequence: CASSLPGLFGHEQFF. Full variable domain (remainder filled in from reference TRBV28 and TRBJ2-1): DVKVTQSSRYLVKRTGEKVFLECVQDMDHENMFWYRQDPGLGLRLIYFSYDVKMKEKGDIPEGYSVSREKKERFSLILESASTNQTSMYLCASSLPGLFGHEQFFGPGTRLTVL.

The rearrangement links TRBV2 to TRBJ2-3; D assignment may be TRBD1 or TRBD2 (5 bases each). The V and J ends lost 6 bases and 11 bases respectively, with 27 bases between them. Germline loops: CDR1 SNHLY, CDR2 FYNNEI. CDR3 length equals 16 residues. CDR3 sequence: CASSPSGATTILGQYF. The CDR3 nucleotides are TGTGCCAGCAGCCCTTCCGGGGCAACGACCATTTTGGGGCAGTATTTT.

The chain joins TRBV14 to TRBJ2-3; 7 bases are a match to TRBD2. V lost 2 bases and J lost 4; bases outside the gene matches: 12. In germline, CDR1 is SGHDN, CDR2 FVKESK. The CDR3 length is 17 residues. The chain's CDR3 is CASSQPSSGVQADTQYF. DNA of the CDR3: TGTGCCAGCAGCCAACCCTCGAGCGGGGTTCAGGCAGATACGCAGTATTTT.

This clone was detected only a few times. The V call is TRBV7-9, the J call TRBJ2-3, with D maybe TRBD1 (6 bases). Trimming removed 4 bases at V and 1 base at J, with 18 bases between. The length of the CDR3 is 17 residues. CDR1 and CDR2 (germline): SEHNR, FQNEAQ (reference sequence). CDR3 in amino acids: CASSSPSRGQGTDTQYF. DNA for the CDR3: TGTGCCAGCAGCTCCCCTTCCCGGGGACAAGGCACAGATACGCAGTATTTT. The full variable domain, with the rest looked up from reference TRBV7-9 and TRBJ2-3, is DTGVSQNPRHKITKRGQNVTFRCDPISEHNRLYWYRQTLGQGPEFLTYFQNEAQLEKSRLLSDRFSAERPKGSFSTLEIQRTEQGDSAMYLCASSSPSRGQGTDTQYFGPGTRLTVL.

The chain uses TRBV2 and TRBJ1-4, with D possibly matching TRBD1 (5 bases). Germline values: CDR1 SNHLY, CDR2 FYNNEI. Trimming left V 2 bases short and J 4 bases short, with 14 bases between. The CDR3 totals 16 residues. The CDR3 reads CASSESEGSYNEKLFF. The CDR3 DNA reads as TGTGCCAGCAGTGAAAGTGAGGGGAGCTATAATGAAAAACTGTTTTTT. The variable domain in full, with the rest retrieved from reference TRBV2 and TRBJ1-4, is EPEVTQTPSHQVTQMGQEVILRCVPISNHLYFYWYRQILGQKVEFLVSFYNNEISEKSEIFDDQFSVERPDGSNFTLKIRSTKLEDSAMYFCASSESEGSYNEKLFFGSGTQLSVL.

The rearrangement joins TRBV28 to TRBJ2-1; 7 bases line up with TRBD1. With V trimmed by 5 bases and J by 7 bases, 11 bases remained unmatched. The length of the CDR3 is 15 residues. Germline lookup yields CDR1 MDHEN and CDR2 SYDVKM. CDR3 nucleotides: TGTGCCAGCAGTCCAAGGACAGGATCCCTGAATGAGCAGTTCTTC. This codes for CASSPRTGSLNEQFF. The full variable domain, rest sourced from reference TRBV28 and TRBJ2-1, is DVKVTQSSRYLVKRTGEKVFLECVQDMDHENMFWYRQDPGLGLRLIYFSYDVKMKEKGDIPEGYSVSREKKERFSLILESASTNQTSMYLCASSPRTGSLNEQFFGPGTRLTVL.

The chain is built from TRBV5-4 and TRBJ2-5; 11 bases line up with TRBD1. The CDR3 has 15 amino acids. The J segment lost 2 bases and the V segment lost 4 bases, leaving 4 bases of the junction unmatched. Germline CDR1 is SGHNT and CDR2 is YYREEE (reference sequence). The CDR3 sequence: CASSLGTGGQETQYF. The CDR3 coding sequence is TGTGCCAGCAGCCTCGGGACAGGGGGGCAAGAGACCCAGTACTTC.